This T cell receptor (beta chain) appears in the sequencing data of a study of tumor and adjacent non-tumor tissue in lung cancer. A modified ARM-PCR protocol with three rounds of nested PCR amplified TCRbeta. TCRdb recomputed calls from the multiplex PCR reads with MiXCR, one row per CDR3 protein. The table lists about 98,000 distinct CDR3 sequences, about 80% of them singletons. The template was RNA from unsorted bulk tissue. Distant lung tissue was collected more than 3 cm away from the tumor edge. CDR1 and CDR2 from the germline V gene are MNHEY and SVGAGI. CDR3 length: 13 residues. A word on this clonotype: Mismatch with germline at one junction end may stem from a read error.

The sequencing input was distant non-tumor lung tissue. This TCR derives from a man in his sixties with small cell lung cancer. This sequence joins TRBV6-5 and TRBJ1-1; D uncertain. Here the CDR3 reads CASSYMVNTEAFF. CDR3 in DNA: TGTGCCAGTAGTTATATGGTAAACACTGAAGCTTTCTTT.